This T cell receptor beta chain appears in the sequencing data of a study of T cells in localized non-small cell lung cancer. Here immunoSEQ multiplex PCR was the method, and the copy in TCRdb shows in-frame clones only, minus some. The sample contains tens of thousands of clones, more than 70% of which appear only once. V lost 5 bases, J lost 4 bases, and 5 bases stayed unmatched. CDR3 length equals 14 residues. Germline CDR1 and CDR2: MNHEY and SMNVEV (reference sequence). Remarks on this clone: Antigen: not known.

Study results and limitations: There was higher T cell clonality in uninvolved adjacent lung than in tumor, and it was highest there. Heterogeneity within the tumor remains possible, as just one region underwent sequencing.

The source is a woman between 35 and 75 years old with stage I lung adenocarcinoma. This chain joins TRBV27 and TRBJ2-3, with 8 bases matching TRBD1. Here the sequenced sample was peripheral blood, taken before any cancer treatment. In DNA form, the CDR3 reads TGTGCCAGCAGTGGACAGGGTTTGCCAGATACGCAGTATTTT. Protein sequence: CASSGQGLPDTQYF.